This TCR beta chain originates from a study of tissue T cells after allogeneic stem cell transplantation. The method was immunoSEQ multiplex PCR; TCRdb's version includes in-frame clones alone and lacks a portion of them. This sample has some 7,000 clones, with approximately 84% found just once. The V gene end was trimmed by 4 bases and the J gene end by 6 bases; junction bases not matched to a gene: 15. Germline CDR1 SGHRS, CDR2 YFSETQ. The CDR3 has 17 amino acids. This specimen consisted of skin, obtained at autopsy. V is TRBV5-1 and J is TRBJ1-2; 10 bases fit TRBD1. The receptor's source is a male patient over 55 with steroid-refractory graft-versus-host disease after an allogeneic stem cell transplant. Some of the T cells may derive from the graft donor. The DNA of the CDR3 is TGCGCCAGCAGCAGGACCGGGACAGGGGATGTTATCGATGGCTACACCTTC. Amino acid sequence: CASSRTGTGDVIDGYTF.